The rows below give T cell receptor beta chains drawn from one sample of a study of molecular identifiers for immune sequencing clone quantification. TCRdb independently ran MiXCR on the PCR reads; one entry per CDR3 protein. The table has more than 550,000 distinct CDR3 sequences, 25% seen once. Sample: naive CD8+ T cells from blood, with Jurkat cell RNA spiked in. These receptors all stem from a human donor in good health. Some libraries in this study had Jurkat cell RNA spiked in. The CDR3 runs from the conserved cysteine through the conserved F or W. The D gene is left open where the match is weak. Clone size is stated in some rows and not others, as once, few, many or a class when expanded.

CSVEYMHRNTEAFF TGCAGCGTTGAGTACATGCATAGGAACACTGAAGCTTTCTTT TRBV29-1 many TRBJ1-1 NA
CASKDRETTNEKLFF TGTGCCAGCAAGGACAGGGAAACAACTAATGAAAAACTGTTTTTT TRBV2 NA TRBJ1-4 TRBD1
CASSLNSYYGYTF TGTGCCAGCAGCCTAAATTCCTACTATGGCTACACCTTC TRBV7-9 NA TRBJ1-2 NA
CASKEGTDPYEQYF TGTGCCAGCAAGGAGGGGACAGACCCTTACGAGCAGTACTTC TRBV28 many TRBJ2-7 NA
CASRPGDRVDSTEAFF TGTGCCAGCAGGCCCGGTGACAGGGTCGATAGCACTGAAGCTTTCTTT TRBV6-4 NA TRBJ1-1 TRBD1
CASSPQGPYEQYF TGTGCCAGCAGTCCCCAGGGACCCTACGAGCAGTACTTC TRBV27 many TRBJ2-7 NA
CASSWPDSLDTQYF TGCGCCAGCAGCTGGCCGGACAGCTTAGATACGCAGTATTTT TRBV5-1 few TRBJ2-3 NA
CASSQYTGTSTYEQYF TGTGCCAGCAGCCAATACACCGGGACTTCCACCTACGAGCAGTACTTC TRBV5-6 many TRBJ2-7 NA
CASIGQGGSETQYF TGTGCCAGCATTGGACAGGGAGGGTCGGAGACCCAGTACTTC TRBV11-2 NA TRBJ2-5 NA
CASSFTPGLAEGDSYEQYF TGTGCCAGCAGCTTCACACCGGGACTAGCGGAGGGCGATTCCTACGAGCAGTACTTC TRBV7-2 many TRBJ2-7 TRBD2
CASSLVEDRRKSKYEQYF TGTGCCAGCAGCTTGGTAGAGGACAGAAGAAAATCAAAGTACGAGCAGTACTTC TRBV5-6 few TRBJ2-7 NA
CATSDAPFFSESTDTQYF TGTGCCACCAGTGATGCCCCCTTCTTTAGCGAGAGCACAGATACGCAGTATTTT TRBV24-1 NA TRBJ2-3 NA
CASSPQMDGSGYTF TGTGCCAGCAGCCCACAGATGGATGGTTCGGGCTACACCTTC TRBV7-9 NA TRBJ1-2 NA
CASSLLGGAVTDTQYF TGCGCCAGCAGCCTACTGGGCGGAGCGGTCACAGATACGCAGTATTTT TRBV4-1 NA TRBJ2-3 NA
CASSLLAGSFEQYF TGTGCCAGCAGTTTACTAGCGGGATCATTCGAGCAGTACTTC TRBV27 few TRBJ2-7 TRBD2
CASSTDRGWDSPLHF TGTGCCAGTAGTACAGACAGGGGTTGGGATTCACCCCTCCACTTT TRBV19 NA TRBJ1-6 TRBD1
CASSSPGDFTGLAGGTDTQYF TGTGCCAGCAGCTCTCCGGGGGACTTCACGGGACTAGCGGGGGGCACAGATACGCAGTATTTT TRBV7-9 many TRBJ2-3 TRBD2
CSASVPGDITPQPQHF TGCAGTGCTAGCGTTCCCGGAGACATTACACCTCAGCCCCAGCATTTT TRBV20-1 few TRBJ1-5 NA
CASSLAGGGSSYNEQFF TGTGCCAGCAGCTTAGCGGGGGGGGGCAGCTCCTACAATGAGCAGTTCTTC TRBV7-9 few TRBJ2-1 NA
CASSPGGAEQYF TGTGCCAGCAGCCCAGGGGGCGCCGAGCAGTACTTC TRBV12-3/TRBV12-4 many TRBJ2-7 TRBD1
CASSLLGASSYNEQFF TGTGCCAGCAGTTTGTTGGGGGCAAGCTCCTACAATGAGCAGTTCTTC TRBV28 NA TRBJ2-1 NA
CASSQESPHAQMGEQFF TGCGCCAGCAGCCAAGAGTCCCCCCACGCCCAAATGGGTGAGCAGTTCTTC TRBV4-3 NA TRBJ2-1 NA
CASSYGQAAYEQYF TGTGCCAGCAGCTACGGACAGGCTGCCTACGAGCAGTACTTC TRBV7-9 many TRBJ2-7 TRBD1